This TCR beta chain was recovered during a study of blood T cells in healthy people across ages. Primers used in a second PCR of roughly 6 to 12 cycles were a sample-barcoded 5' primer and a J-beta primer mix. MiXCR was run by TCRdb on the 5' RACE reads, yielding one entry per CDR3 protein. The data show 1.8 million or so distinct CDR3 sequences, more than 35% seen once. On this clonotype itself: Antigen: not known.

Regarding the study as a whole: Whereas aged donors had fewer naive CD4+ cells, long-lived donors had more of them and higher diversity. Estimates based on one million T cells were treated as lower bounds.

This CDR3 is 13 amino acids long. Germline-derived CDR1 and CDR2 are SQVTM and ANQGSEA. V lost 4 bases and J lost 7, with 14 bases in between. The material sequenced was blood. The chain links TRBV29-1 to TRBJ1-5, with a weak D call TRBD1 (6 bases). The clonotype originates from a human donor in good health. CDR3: CSVGGGAGQPQHF. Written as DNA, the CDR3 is TGCAGCGTTGGTGGGGGGGCAGGGCAGCCCCAGCATTTT.